Each of the 4 T cell receptor beta chains below was sequenced from the same sample in a study of vaccination and CD4 T cells after COVID-19. Indicated treatment: 10-day PBMC culture with coronavirus spike peptide pools or control peptides (ViraFEST assay). Unexposed donor CD4+ T cells predated the COVID-19 pandemic, collected 2011-2018. For these TCRs, the target antigens are not known. The Oncomine TCR Beta short-read assay was applied to DNA of cultured CD4+ T cells. Investigators isolated genomic DNA from cultured CD4+ T cells. In TCRdb, the PCR reads were re-called with MiXCR into one record per CDR3 protein. The sample yields about 6,300 distinct CDR3 sequences, approximately 35% seen once. The sequenced sample was CD4+ T cells from blood, cultured in vitro. These receptor sequences come from a human donor in good health.

This clonotype was seen a few times. V gene TRBV20-1 combines with J gene TRBJ2-3; 7 nucleotides line up with TRBD2. Germline lookup yields CDR1 DFQATT and CDR2 SNEGSKA (reference sequence). V was clipped by 0 bases and J by 1 base; unmatched bases: 7. This CDR3 is built from 16 residues. The CDR3 spells CSARDRRLAGTDTQYF. CDR3 bases: TGCAGTGCTAGAGATCGGCGACTAGCCGGCACAGATACGCAGTATTTT.

The chain employs TRBV20-1 and TRBJ2-7; D unresolved. The CDR3 is 12 residues long. Germline CDR1 and CDR2: DFQATT and SNEGSKA (reference sequence). Trimming stripped 3 bases from V and 3 bases from J, with 9 bases between. CDR3 sequence (DNA): TGCAGTGCTAGCCCAGATTACTACGAGCAGTACTTC. As protein: CSASPDYYEQYF.

The chain's CDR3 is CASSPSSGWYNEQFF. The CDR3 DNA reads TGTGCCAGCAGCCCCTCTAGCGGGTGGTACAATGAGCAGTTCTTC. This chain uses TRBV7-3 with TRBJ2-1; 8 positions match TRBD2. Germline values: CDR1 SGHTA, CDR2 FQGTGA. CDR3 length: 15 residues. The V and J ends lost 5 bases and 4 bases, in that order; junction bases with no gene match: 7.

The chain couples TRBV2 to TRBJ1-2; 7 positions match TRBD1. Germline V lookup: CDR1 SNHLY, CDR2 FYNNEI. J gave up 3 bases and V 5 bases, and 6 bases lay outside the gene matches. The CDR3 extends over 14 amino acids. The CDR3 nucleotides are TGTGCCAGCAGTCTACAGGGGAGGGACTATGGCTACACCTTC. Translation: CASSLQGRDYGYTF. The full variable domain, rest sourced from reference TRBV2 and TRBJ1-2, is EPEVTQTPSHQVTQMGQEVILRCVPISNHLYFYWYRQILGQKVEFLVSFYNNEISEKSEIFDDQFSVERPDGSNFTLKIRSTKLEDSAMYFCASSLQGRDYGYTFGSGTRLTVV.